This TCR beta chain was recorded in a study of blood T cells in healthy people across ages. V lost 3 bases, J lost 9 bases, and 5 bases stayed unmatched. The CDR3 spans 13 residues. This clonotype has a handful of counts. With a J-beta primer mix and a sample-barcoded 5' primer, a second PCR ran roughly 6 to 11 cycles. Via MiXCR, TCRdb re-called the 5' RACE reads, giving one row per CDR3 protein. Here the sample spans more than 450,000 distinct CDR3 sequences, around 27% being singletons. These data were also filed under a second study, of T cells of mothers and their children.

The gene calls are TRBV12-3 or TRBV12-4 and TRBJ2-7; 10 nucleotides line up with TRBD2. The source material was blood. This TCR came from a boy between 2 and 10 years old in good health. DNA of the CDR3: TGTGCCAGCAGTTTGGCCGCTAGCGGGGGGCAGTACTTC. This translates into CASSLAASGGQYF.